A single sample gave rise to the 12 T cell receptor beta chains below, sequenced in a study of follicular helper T cells after annual influenza vaccination. Clones were sequenced by immunoSEQ multiplex PCR, and TCRdb holds only the in-frame ones, with some missing. The table lists fewer than 9,000 clones, nearly 90% of them singletons. Time point of the sample: 2015-2016 season, 7 days after influenza vaccination. The sequences come from CXCR5+ CD38- circulating T follicular helper cells from blood, collected 7 days after influenza vaccination. The subset is: circulating Tfh, non-naive CD4+CXCR5+PD-1+ (ICOS+CD38+ or ICOS-CD38-). These receptors came from an adult who received the influenza vaccine.

V and J are TRBV5-1 and TRBJ1-4, with D perhaps TRBD1 (6 bases). This CDR3 region has 14 residues. Germline CDR1 and CDR2: SGHRS and YFSETQ. V lost 0 bases to trimming and J lost 8 bases, with 11 bases between them. CDR3 in amino acids: CASSLAGVDEKLFF. The CDR3 DNA reads as TGCGCCAGCAGCTTGGCAGGGGTAGACGAAAAACTGTTTTTT.

The rearrangement links TRBV28 to TRBJ2-7; 7 positions match TRBD2. The CDR3 runs 16 residues. Germline V gene sequence: CDR1 MDHEN, CDR2 SYDVKM. With 7 bases clipped from V and 7 bases from J, the junction kept 19 bases outside the gene matches. Here the CDR3 DNA reads TGTGCCAGCATTGGGACTATAGGCCCCTGGACTAGGGAGCAGTACTTC. It is translated as CASIGTIGPWTREQYF.

The chain employs TRBV5-1 and TRBJ2-3, with 8 bases aligning to TRBD1. This CDR3 contains 17 residues. Per the germline V gene, CDR1 is SGHRS and CDR2 is YFSETQ. V lost 1 base and J lost 5; bases outside the gene matches: 12. The CDR3 nucleotides are TGCGCCAGCAGCTTGAACCCCGGGACAGGTCTGGAAGATACGCAGTATTTT. Amino acids: CASSLNPGTGLEDTQYF.

In its sample, this clone was seen once. This chain connects TRBV19 to TRBJ1-1; 7 bases align to TRBD1. Looked up from germline, CDR1 is LNHDA and CDR2 is SQIVND (reference sequence). The length of the CDR3 is 12 residues. Trimming took 8 bases from V and 2 from J; bases not matched to a gene: 2. The CDR3, as DNA: TGTGCCAGTCGGGACAGTAACACTGAAGCTTTCTTT. Translating gives CASRDSNTEAFF.

The rearrangement links TRBV5-1 to TRBJ2-1, with 9 bases lining up with TRBD2. The CDR3 contains 15 residues. Unmatched junction bases numbered 5, after V lost 3 bases and J lost 4 bases. Germline values: CDR1 SGHRS, CDR2 YFSETQ. CDR3 in amino acids: CASSSNSGSYNEQFF. In DNA, the CDR3 is TGCGCCAGCAGCTCAAATAGCGGGAGTTACAATGAGCAGTTCTTC.

The genes are TRBV7-6 and TRBJ2-1; no definite D call. The CDR3 sequence is 12 residues long. Germline V gives CDR1 SGHVS, CDR2 FNYEAQ. V was shortened by 5 bases and J by 10 bases, with 12 bases between the two germline ends. This CDR3 reads CASSPDSREQFF. The CDR3 DNA follows: TGTGCCAGCAGCCCCGACTCCCGGGAGCAGTTCTTC.

This clone has only one observation. V usage is TRBV5-1 and J usage is TRBJ2-3; TRBD2 matches 7 bases. Germline V CDR1 and CDR2: SGHRS, YFSETQ. The ends lost 6 bases at V and 4 bases at J; junction bases unmatched: 8. The CDR3 length is 14 residues. DNA of the CDR3: TGCGCCAGCATGGTTTCGGGAGGTTCAGATACGCAGTATTTT. This translates into CASMVSGGSDTQYF.

The chain combines TRBV30 with TRBJ2-7; 9 positions agree with TRBD2. V gave up 8 bases and J gave up 6 bases; unmatched junction bases: 11. CDR1 and CDR2 from the germline V gene are GTSNPN and SVGIG (reference sequence). This CDR3 comprises 13 residues. In DNA form, the CDR3 reads TGTGCCGGGAAGAGCGGGAGGTCGGGCGAGCAGTACTTC. Translating it yields CAGKSGRSGEQYF.

V usage is TRBV7-3 and J usage is TRBJ2-2; 11 nucleotides align to TRBD2. Germline CDR1 SGHTA, CDR2 FQGTGA. The CDR3 is 17 amino acids. The junction had 3 bases not matched to a gene; V was cut back by 3 bases and J by 0 bases. The CDR3 DNA reads TGTGCCAGCAGCTTGGGACTAGCGGAGGCGAACACCGGGGAGCTGTTTTTT. Amino acids: CASSLGLAEANTGELFF.

There are a few counts of this clone. The V call is TRBV7-3, the J call TRBJ1-1; 8 bases line up with TRBD1. V lost 5 bases to trimming and J lost 0 bases; unmatched junction nucleotides: 2. Looked up from germline, CDR1 is SGHTA and CDR2 is FQGTGA. The CDR3 spans 14 residues. The CDR3 nucleotides read TGTGCCAGCAGCCAGGGGGCCTTGAACACTGAAGCTTTCTTT. Translation: CASSQGALNTEAFF. Full variable domain (outside the CDR3, taken from reference TRBV7-3 and TRBJ1-1): GAGVSQTPSNKVTEKGKYVELRCDPISGHTALYWYRQSLGQGPEFLIYFQGTGAADDSGLPNDRFFAVRPEGSVSTLKIQRTERGDSAVYLCASSQGALNTEAFFGQGTRLTVV.

The table lists this clone with a count of one. The chain is built from TRBV27 and TRBJ1-2; D may be TRBD1 (6 bases). CDR3 length: 14 amino acids. Germline V gene data show CDR1 as MNHEY and CDR2 as SMNVEV (reference sequence). The V and J ends lost 2 bases and 7 bases respectively, with 14 bases between them. The CDR3 coding sequence is TGTGCCAGCAGTTTAGCATCAGGGGCCGGTGGCTACACCTTC. This encodes CASSLASGAGGYTF.

V gene TRBV5-5 combines with J gene TRBJ2-2, with D perhaps matching TRBD1 (6 bases). The length of the CDR3 is 16 residues. Germline V gene lookup returns CDR1 SGHKS and CDR2 YYEKEE (reference sequence). V shed 4 bases and J shed 5 bases, with 18 bases lying between them. The DNA of the CDR3 is TGTGCCAGCAGCGCCACAGGGCAGGGTGGGACCGGGGAGCTGTTTTTT. Amino acid sequence: CASSATGQGGTGELFF.